This T cell receptor (beta chain) was identified during a study of T cell responses to AZD1222 COVID-19 vaccine. Points from the study as a whole: Just five or six AZD1222 recipients were seropositive at baseline. Females outnumbered males among donors, who were mostly white British; clonal diversity was possibly underestimated. Repertoire sampling occurred only after the peak T cell response.

The germline V gene encodes CDR1 LNHDA and CDR2 SQIVND (reference sequence). This CDR3 is built from 12 residues. The V end was cut by 3 bases, the J end by 8 bases, with 10 bases between. In the case of this clone: As yet, its antigen is unknown.

Assay used: immunoSEQ multiplex PCR; TCRdb lists only in-frame clones, some missing. Found here are about 95,000 clones, roughly nine tenths of them singletons; the top ten hold around 3.9%. This clonotype originated in an adult in good health. Sequenced here: peripheral blood, sampled on day 0 of AZD1222 vaccination. V is TRBV19 and J is TRBJ1-1, with D possibly being TRBD1 (5 bases). In DNA form, the CDR3 reads TGTGCCAGTAGTATCAGGTGGGGGGAAGCTTTCTTT. It is translated as CASSIRWGEAFF.